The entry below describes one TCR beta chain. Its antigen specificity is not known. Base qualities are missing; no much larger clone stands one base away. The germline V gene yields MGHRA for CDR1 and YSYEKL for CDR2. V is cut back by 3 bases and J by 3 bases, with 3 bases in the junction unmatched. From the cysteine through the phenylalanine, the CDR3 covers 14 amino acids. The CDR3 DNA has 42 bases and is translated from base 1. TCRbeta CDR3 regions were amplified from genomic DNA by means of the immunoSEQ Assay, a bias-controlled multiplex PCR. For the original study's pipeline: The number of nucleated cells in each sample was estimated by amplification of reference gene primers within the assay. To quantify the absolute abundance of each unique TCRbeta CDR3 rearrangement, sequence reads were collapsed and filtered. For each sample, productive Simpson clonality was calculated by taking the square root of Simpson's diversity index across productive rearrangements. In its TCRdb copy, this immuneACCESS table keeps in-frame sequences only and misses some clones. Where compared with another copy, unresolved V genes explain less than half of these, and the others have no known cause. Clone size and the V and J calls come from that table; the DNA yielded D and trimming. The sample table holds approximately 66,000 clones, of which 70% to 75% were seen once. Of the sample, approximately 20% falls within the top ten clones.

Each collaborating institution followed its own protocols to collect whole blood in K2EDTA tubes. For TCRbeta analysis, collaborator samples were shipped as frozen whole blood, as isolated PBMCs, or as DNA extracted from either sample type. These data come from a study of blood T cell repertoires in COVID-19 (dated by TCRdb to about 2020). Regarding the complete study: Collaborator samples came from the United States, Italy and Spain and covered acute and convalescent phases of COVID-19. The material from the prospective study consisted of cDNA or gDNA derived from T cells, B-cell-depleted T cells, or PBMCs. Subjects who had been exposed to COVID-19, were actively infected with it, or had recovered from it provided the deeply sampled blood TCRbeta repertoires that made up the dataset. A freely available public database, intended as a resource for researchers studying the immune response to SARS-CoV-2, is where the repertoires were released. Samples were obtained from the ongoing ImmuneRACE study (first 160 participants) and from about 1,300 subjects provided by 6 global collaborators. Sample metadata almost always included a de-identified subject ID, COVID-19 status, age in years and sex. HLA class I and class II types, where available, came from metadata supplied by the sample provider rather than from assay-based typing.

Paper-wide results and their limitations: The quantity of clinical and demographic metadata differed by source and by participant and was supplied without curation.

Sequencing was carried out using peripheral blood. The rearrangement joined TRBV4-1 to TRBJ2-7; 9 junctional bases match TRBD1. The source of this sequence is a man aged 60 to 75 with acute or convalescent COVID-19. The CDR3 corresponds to CASSQGTGFYEQYF. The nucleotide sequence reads TGCGCCAGCAGCCAGGGGACAGGGTTCTACGAGCAGTACTTC.